The 27 T cell receptor beta chains below all came from one sample that was sequenced in a study of blood T cell repertoires in COVID-19. Data came from immunoSEQ multiplex PCR; TCRdb stores just in-frame clones and leaves some out. Among 150,000 to 200,000 clones listed, approximately 88% were seen once. The sample was PBMCs or T cells enriched from blood (not recorded which). All receptors derive from a woman in her sixties or seventies who had recovered from COVID-19.

This chain uses TRBV5-6 with TRBJ1-5; 8 nucleotides match TRBD1. The V and J ends lost 4 bases and 3 bases, in that order; junction bases with no gene match: 9. This CDR3 is 16 amino acids long. Germline values: CDR1 SGHDT, CDR2 YYEEEE. CDR3 nucleotide sequence: TGTGCCAGCAGCAGAGCGGGACAGGCGATCAATCAGCCCCAGCATTTT. Residues: CASSRAGQAINQPQHF. Full variable domain (remainder filled in from reference TRBV5-6 and TRBJ1-5): DAGVTQSPTHLIKTRGQQVTLRCSPKSGHDTVSWYQQALGQGPQFIFQYYEEEERQRGNFPDRFSGHQFPNYSSELNVNALLLGDSALYLCASSRAGQAINQPQHFGDGTRLSIL.

This chain uses TRBV18 with TRBJ1-1; D is unclear. The germline gives CDR1 KGHSH, CDR2 LQKENI. The V and J ends lost 3 bases and 0 bases respectively, with 14 bases between them. CDR3 length: 16 residues. This CDR3 reads CASSPRTQGMNTEAFF. Written as DNA, the CDR3 is TGTGCCAGCTCACCTCGGACTCAAGGAATGAACACTGAAGCTTTCTTT.

V usage is TRBV5-1 and J usage is TRBJ2-7, with a weak D call TRBD1 (6 bases). The CDR3 is made up of 14 amino acids. Per the germline V gene, CDR1 is SGHRS and CDR2 is YFSETQ. The V and J ends lost 3 bases and 6 bases respectively, with 16 bases between them. The CDR3 nucleotides are TGCGCCAGCAGCTCCGGGACAAGCAACATCGAGCAGTACTTC. Amino acids: CASSSGTSNIEQYF.

This chain connects TRBV4-1 to TRBJ2-2, with TRBD1 matching 8 bases. The CDR3 spans 17 residues. The germline CDR1 and CDR2 sequences are MGHRA and YSYEKL. V lost 4 bases to trimming and J lost 0 bases; unmatched junction nucleotides: 7. Here the CDR3 reads CASSRERQGSNTGELFF. For the CDR3, the DNA is TGCGCCAGCAGCCGGGAAAGACAGGGGTCGAACACCGGGGAGCTGTTTTTT.

This clone was counted only a few times. The chain carries TRBV30 and TRBJ2-4; TRBD2 matches 11 bases. Per the germline V gene, CDR1 is GTSNPN and CDR2 is SVGIG (reference sequence). Losses at the gene ends were 3 bases for V and 0 bases for J; bases not matched to a gene: 1. This CDR3 is built from 15 residues. The CDR3 protein is CAWSGTSGAKNIQYF. In nucleotides, the CDR3 is TGTGCCTGGAGCGGGACTAGCGGAGCCAAAAACATTCAGTACTTC.

The rearrangement links TRBV5-1 to TRBJ2-1, with TRBD2 as a possible D gene (7 bases). The CDR3 extends over 16 amino acids. V lost 0 bases and J 0 bases, leaving 10 bases between the germline ends. Germline V gives CDR1 SGHRS, CDR2 YFSETQ. The CDR3 DNA follows: TGCGCCAGCAGCTTGGGAGGGGGGGACTCCTACAATGAGCAGTTCTTC. Translation gives CASSLGGGDSYNEQFF.

The V call is TRBV14, the J call TRBJ1-1; D uncertain. The CDR3 totals 13 residues. In germline, CDR1 is SGHDN, CDR2 FVKESK. Trimming stripped 4 bases from V and 6 bases from J, with 12 bases between. The CDR3 spells CASSPNTRAEAFF. The CDR3 DNA reads TGTGCCAGCAGCCCAAATACTAGGGCTGAAGCTTTCTTT.

The chain has TRBV30 and TRBJ1-5; D gene uncertain. This CDR3 comprises 13 residues. The V and J ends lost 0 bases and 4 bases respectively, with 7 bases between them. Germline V gene sequence: CDR1 GTSNPN, CDR2 SVGIG (reference sequence). CDR3 in amino acids: CAWSVMSNQPQHF. In DNA, the CDR3 is TGTGCCTGGAGTGTAATGTCGAATCAGCCCCAGCATTTT.

The chain couples TRBV29-1 to TRBJ1-1; D remains unclear. Germline values: CDR1 SQVTM, CDR2 ANQGSEA. Trimming left V 5 bases short and J 2 bases short, with 12 bases between. The CDR3 has 13 amino acids. The CDR3 DNA reads as TGCAGCGTTCAATCCGGGGTAAACACTGAAGCTTTCTTT. Amino acid sequence: CSVQSGVNTEAFF.

V usage is TRBV30 and J usage is TRBJ2-3; TRBD2 matches at 10 bases. CDR1 and CDR2 from the germline V gene are GTSNPN and SVGIG (reference sequence). The V segment lost 4 bases and the J segment 0 bases; nucleotides outside the gene matches: 4. The CDR3 extends over 15 amino acids. The DNA for the CDR3 is TGTGCCTGGACCTCAGCGGGAGGGAGCACAGATACGCAGTATTTT. This sequence encodes CAWTSAGGSTDTQYF.

V gene TRBV3-1 (or the pseudogene TRBV3-2) combines with J gene TRBJ2-7, with D maybe TRBD1 (5 bases). V was cut by 2 bases and J by 5 bases, with 19 bases left in between. The CDR3 has 16 residues. Germline V gene lookup returns CDR1 LGHDT and CDR2 YNNKEL (reference sequence). The CDR3 here is CASSQLLGDRGHEQYF. CDR3 nucleotide sequence: TGTGCCAGCAGCCAACTCCTGGGCGACAGAGGCCACGAGCAGTACTTC.

The chain uses TRBV5-1 and TRBJ2-7; 8 positions match TRBD1. The CDR3 consists of 14 residues. Germline V gene lookup returns CDR1 SGHRS and CDR2 YFSETQ. The V and J ends lost 1 base and 5 bases, in that order; junction bases with no gene match: 5. CDR3 in DNA: TGCGCCAGCAGCTTGCAGGGGGCTCCACACGAGCAGTACTTC. Its translation: CASSLQGAPHEQYF.

CDR3 DNA: TGTGCCAGCAGACCCTCCTGGGACTTCCAAGAGACCCAGTACTTC. As protein: CASRPSWDFQETQYF. The genes are TRBV5-6 and TRBJ2-5; D might be TRBD2 (6 bases). Germline V gene lookup returns CDR1 SGHDT and CDR2 YYEEEE. Trimming took off 5 bases at V and 1 base at J, with 15 bases between the two ends. The CDR3 contains 15 residues.

This clone was counted once. The rearrangement uses TRBV9 and TRBJ2-7, with D perhaps matching TRBD2 (6 bases). This CDR3 contains 15 residues. The ends were cut back, 7 bases at V and 3 bases at J, with 20 bases in the middle. The germline V gene has CDR1 SGDLS and CDR2 YYNGEE. The DNA of the CDR3 is TGTGCCAGCTCGTTCGGGCCCGGGGGATACTACGAGCAGTACTTC. Its translation is CASSFGPGGYYEQYF.

V gene TRBV19 combines with J gene TRBJ2-1, with TRBD2 identical over 10 bases. This CDR3 contains 15 residues. CDR1 is LNHDA, CDR2 SQIVND, per germline (reference sequence). J gave up 4 bases and V 5 bases, and 5 bases lay outside the gene matches. CDR3 coding DNA: TGTGCCAGTAGTTGGGCTAGCGGGGGATACAATGAGCAGTTCTTC. It codes for CASSWASGGYNEQFF.

The chain couples TRBV7-2 to TRBJ2-4, with 7 bases fitting TRBD1. Trimming cost V 8 bases and J 0 bases; bases outside gene matches: 4. This CDR3 comprises 14 residues. Germline assignment: CDR1 SGHTA and CDR2 FQGNSA. The CDR3, as DNA: TGTGCCAGCGGGGACAGCCTAGCCAAAAACATTCAGTACTTC. Residues: CASGDSLAKNIQYF.

The chain couples TRBV11-2 to TRBJ2-7; D may be TRBD1 (5 bases). CDR3 length equals 16 residues. From germline, CDR1 is SGHAT and CDR2 FQNNGV. V lost 1 base and J lost 3, with 16 bases in between. The DNA for the CDR3 is TGTGCCAGCAGCTTAGCTATGGTTTCAGGGAACTACGAGCAGTACTTC. Protein: CASSLAMVSGNYEQYF.

The J gene is TRBJ2-1, the V gene TRBV5-1; TRBD2 matches 12 bases. Trimming cost V 0 bases and J 8 bases; bases outside gene matches: 3. There are 15 residues in the CDR3. Germline CDR1 is SGHRS and CDR2 is YFSETQ. CDR3 coding DNA: TGCGCCAGCAGCTTGGGGACTAGCGGGAATGATGAGCAGTTCTTC. This gives the protein CASSLGTSGNDEQFF.

The chain has TRBV7-9 and TRBJ1-4, with D hard to call. The CDR3 is made up of 15 amino acids. CDR1 is SEHNR and CDR2 is FQNEAQ in the germline V gene (reference sequence). V was trimmed by 4 bases and J by 3 bases, leaving 12 bases between them. CDR3 nucleotides: TGTGCCAGCAGCTCCAGCGTGGATGCTAATGAAAAACTGTTTTTT. It yields the protein CASSSSVDANEKLFF.

The chain uses TRBV5-1 and TRBJ2-1; perhaps TRBD2 as D (6 bases). The CDR3 sequence is 11 residues long. The V end lost 5 bases, the J end lost 6 bases, and 6 bases lay between the germline ends. Germline CDR1 and CDR2: SGHRS and YFSETQ. CDR3 DNA sequence: TGCGCCAGCAGGGAGGGCAATGAGCAGTTCTTC. This codes for CASREGNEQFF.

Comments on this clone: Other DNA sequences in the same sample also yield this CDR3. The chain couples TRBV7-9 to TRBJ1-4, with D perhaps TRBD1 (5 bases). With 5 bases removed from V and 8 bases from J, the gap between germline ends came to 15 bases. The CDR3 length is 14 residues. Germline lookup yields CDR1 SEHNR and CDR2 FQNEAQ (reference sequence). This chain's CDR3 is CASSPRQGGEKLFF. As DNA, the CDR3 is TGTGCCAGCAGCCCACGCCAGGGAGGAGAAAAACTGTTTTTT.

This clone was picked up a small number of times. This chain joins TRBV2 and TRBJ2-5, with a weak D call TRBD2 (6 bases). The CDR3 covers 12 residues. Per germline, CDR1 SNHLY and CDR2 FYNNEI. V lost 7 bases and J lost 2, with 8 bases in between. CDR3 coding DNA: TGTGCCAGCATGCGGGGACAAGAGACCCAGTACTTC. It encodes CASMRGQETQYF.

In its sample, this clone was seen once. In DNA, the CDR3 is TGTGCCACCAGTGCATCCGGGGGCAATCAGCCCCAGCATTTT. Residues: CATSASGGNQPQHF. J is TRBJ1-5 and V is TRBV24-1; D uncertain. This CDR3 has 14 amino acids. V lost 5 bases, J lost 2 bases, and 9 bases lay in between. The germline V gene has CDR1 KGHDR and CDR2 SFDVKD.

The chain is built from TRBV19 and TRBJ2-1; 9 nucleotides agree with TRBD2. Germline V gene sequence: CDR1 LNHDA, CDR2 SQIVND (reference sequence). J gave up 4 bases and V 6 bases, and 4 bases lay outside the gene matches. The CDR3 consists of 14 residues. Here the CDR3 reads CASRLAGGYNEQFF. The CDR3 DNA reads TGTGCCAGTAGACTGGCGGGAGGGTACAATGAGCAGTTCTTC.

This rearrangement joins TRBV28 to TRBJ2-7; TRBD2 might be the D (5 bases). The CDR3 spans 17 residues. Per germline, CDR1 MDHEN and CDR2 SYDVKM. Trimming shortened V by 3 bases and J by 0 bases, and 18 bases separated the two germline ends. The CDR3 nucleotides read TGTGCCAGCAGTTTGGAGGTTTCTCCAGGTTACTCCTACGAGCAGTACTTC. It translates to CASSLEVSPGYSYEQYF.

As regards this clone: This same CDR3 is encoded by further DNA sequences in the sample. The chain joins TRBV7-9 to TRBJ2-5; tentative D call: TRBD2 (6 bases). The CDR3 sequence is 13 residues long. The ends were cut back, 1 base at V and 5 bases at J, with 8 bases in the middle. Per the germline V gene, CDR1 is SEHNR and CDR2 is FQNEAQ (reference sequence). The CDR3 spells CASSLGGVETQYF. DNA for the CDR3: TGTGCCAGCAGCTTAGGGGGGGTGGAGACCCAGTACTTC.

The rearrangement links TRBV7-2 to TRBJ1-3, with D possibly being TRBD1 (5 bases). The V gene lost 5 bases and the J gene lost 4 bases, with 6 bases spanning the gap. The V gene's germline CDR1 is SGHTA and CDR2 FQGNSA. The CDR3 totals 12 residues. The CDR3 DNA is TGTGCCAGCAGCCGGGGGGGAAACACCATATATTTT. Its protein product is CASSRGGNTIYF.